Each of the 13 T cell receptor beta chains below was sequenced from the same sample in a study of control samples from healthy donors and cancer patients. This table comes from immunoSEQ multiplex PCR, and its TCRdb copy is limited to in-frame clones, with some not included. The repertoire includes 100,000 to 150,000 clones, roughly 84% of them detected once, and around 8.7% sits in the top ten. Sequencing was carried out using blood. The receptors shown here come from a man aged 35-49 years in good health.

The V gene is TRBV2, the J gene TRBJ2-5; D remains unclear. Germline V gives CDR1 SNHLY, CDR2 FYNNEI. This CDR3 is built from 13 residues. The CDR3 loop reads CGGGRTGQETQYF. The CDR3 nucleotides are TGTGGGGGTGGACGGACCGGCCAAGAGACCCAGTACTTC. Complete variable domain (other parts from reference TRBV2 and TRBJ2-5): EPEVTQTPSHQVTQMGQEVILRCVPISNHLYFYWYRQILGQKVEFLVSFYNNEISEKSEIFDDQFSVERPDGSNFTLKIRSTKLEDSAMYFCGGGRTGQETQYFGPGTRLLVL.

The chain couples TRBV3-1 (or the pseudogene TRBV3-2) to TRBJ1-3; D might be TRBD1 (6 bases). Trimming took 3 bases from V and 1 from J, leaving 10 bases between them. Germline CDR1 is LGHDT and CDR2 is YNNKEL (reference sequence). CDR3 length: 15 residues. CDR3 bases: TGTGCCAGCAGCCAGGGGGCGATATCTGGAAACACCATATATTTT. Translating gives CASSQGAISGNTIYF.

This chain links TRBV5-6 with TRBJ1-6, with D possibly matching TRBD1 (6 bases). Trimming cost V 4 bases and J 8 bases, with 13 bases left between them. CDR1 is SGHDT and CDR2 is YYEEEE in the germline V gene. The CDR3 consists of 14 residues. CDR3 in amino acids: CASSPGRGYSPLHF. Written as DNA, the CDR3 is TGTGCCAGCAGCCCCGGCAGGGGATATTCACCCCTCCACTTT.

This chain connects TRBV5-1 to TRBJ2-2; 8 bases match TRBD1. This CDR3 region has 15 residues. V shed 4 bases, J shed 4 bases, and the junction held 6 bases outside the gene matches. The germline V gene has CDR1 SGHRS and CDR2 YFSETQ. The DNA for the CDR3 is TGCGCCAGCAGCCCCGGACAGGGTCGCACCGGGGAGCTGTTTTTT. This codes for CASSPGQGRTGELFF.

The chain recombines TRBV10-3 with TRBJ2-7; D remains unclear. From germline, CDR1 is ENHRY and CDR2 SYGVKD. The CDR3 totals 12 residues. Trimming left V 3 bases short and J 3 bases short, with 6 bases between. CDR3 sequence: CAISESDYEQYF. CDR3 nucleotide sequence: TGTGCCATCAGTGAATCTGACTACGAGCAGTACTTC.

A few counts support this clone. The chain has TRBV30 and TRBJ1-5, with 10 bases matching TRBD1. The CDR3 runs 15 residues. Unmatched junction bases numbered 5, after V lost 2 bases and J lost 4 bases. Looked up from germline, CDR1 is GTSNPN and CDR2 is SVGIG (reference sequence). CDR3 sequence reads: CAWSRDRGGNQPQHF. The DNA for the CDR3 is TGTGCCTGGAGTCGGGACAGGGGAGGGAATCAGCCCCAGCATTTT.

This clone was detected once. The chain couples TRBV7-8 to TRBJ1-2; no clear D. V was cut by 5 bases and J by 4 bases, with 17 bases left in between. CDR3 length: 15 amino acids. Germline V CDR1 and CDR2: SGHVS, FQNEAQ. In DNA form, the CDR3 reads TGTGCCAGCAGCCTTTTAGGCAGATCCCTCTATGGCTACACCTTC. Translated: CASSLLGRSLYGYTF.

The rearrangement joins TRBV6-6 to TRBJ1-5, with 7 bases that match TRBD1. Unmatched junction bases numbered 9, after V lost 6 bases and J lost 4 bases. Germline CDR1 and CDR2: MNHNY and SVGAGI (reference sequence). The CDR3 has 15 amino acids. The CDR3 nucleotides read TGTGCCAGCAGACATAACAGGGGTTGGAATCAGCCCCAGCATTTT. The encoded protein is CASRHNRGWNQPQHF.

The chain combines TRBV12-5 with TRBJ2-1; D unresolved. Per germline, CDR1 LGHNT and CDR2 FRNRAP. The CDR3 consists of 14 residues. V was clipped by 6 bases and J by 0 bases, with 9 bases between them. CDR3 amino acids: CASGSWSSYNEQFF. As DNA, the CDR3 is TGTGCTAGTGGCTCGTGGAGCTCCTACAATGAGCAGTTCTTC.

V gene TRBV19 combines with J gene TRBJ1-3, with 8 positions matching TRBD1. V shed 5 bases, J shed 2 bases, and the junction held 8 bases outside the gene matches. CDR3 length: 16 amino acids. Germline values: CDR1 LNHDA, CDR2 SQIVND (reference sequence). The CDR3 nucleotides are TGTGCCAGTAGTCCCAGCCTGGACAGGGCTGGAAACACCATATATTTT. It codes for CASSPSLDRAGNTIYF.

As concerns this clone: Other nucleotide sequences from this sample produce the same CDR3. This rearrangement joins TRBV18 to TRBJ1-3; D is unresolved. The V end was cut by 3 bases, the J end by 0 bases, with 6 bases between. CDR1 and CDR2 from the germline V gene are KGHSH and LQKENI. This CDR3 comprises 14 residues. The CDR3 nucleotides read TGTGCCAGCTCACCCCAAAGCTCTGGAAACACCATATATTTT. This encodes CASSPQSSGNTIYF.

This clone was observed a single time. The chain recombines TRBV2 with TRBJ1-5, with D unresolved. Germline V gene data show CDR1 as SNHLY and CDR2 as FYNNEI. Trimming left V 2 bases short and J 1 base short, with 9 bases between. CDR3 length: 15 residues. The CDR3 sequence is CASSEQVLSNQPQHF. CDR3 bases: TGTGCCAGCAGTGAACAGGTTTTGAGCAATCAGCCCCAGCATTTT.

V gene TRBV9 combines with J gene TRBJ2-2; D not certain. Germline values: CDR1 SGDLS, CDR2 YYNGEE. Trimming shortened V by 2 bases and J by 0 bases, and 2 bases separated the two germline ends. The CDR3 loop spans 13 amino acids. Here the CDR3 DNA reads TGTGCCAGCAGCGTGTCGAACACCGGGGAGCTGTTTTTT. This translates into CASSVSNTGELFF.